This entry features one T cell receptor (beta chain) sequence. Its antigen is not identified. The CDR3 consists of 18 residues. Per germline, CDR1 SGHVS and CDR2 FQNEAQ. V lost 5 bases to trimming and J lost 0 bases; unmatched junction nucleotides: 10. TCRdb's table, derived via immunoSEQ multiplex PCR, lists solely in-frame clones and lacks some. Among around 97,000 clones listed, approximately 87% were seen once. This specimen comes from a study of OX40 agonist ivuxolimab in advanced cancers. Findings and limits, study-wide: With doses of 0.1 to 3.0 mg/kg, CD4+ and CD8+ blood T cells had undergone clonal expansion by week 6.

This clonotype originated in an adult with an advanced solid tumor such as melanoma, head and neck, liver or kidney cancer. The V and J genes are TRBV7-8 and TRBJ2-6, with 7 bases lining up with TRBD1. Material: CD4+ or CD8+ T cells sorted from blood, obtained in a trial of the OX40 agonist ivuxolimab. The DNA of the CDR3 is TGTGCCAGCAGCCTAAAACGGGGACAGAACTCTGGGGCCAACGTCCTGACTTTC. It codes for CASSLKRGQNSGANVLTF.